This TCR beta chain originates from a study of T-cell memory formation after mild COVID-19 (dated by TCRdb to the early 2020s). Concerning the study at large: Most TCR sequence clusters were specific to one of the two donors. In two donors, T-cell clones that expanded and contracted after mild COVID-19 were tracked by sequencing TCRalpha and TCRbeta repertoires over time. Two young, previously healthy adult volunteers, one female and one male, were included in the cohort.

Sequencing was performed on an Illumina NovaSeq 6000. TCRalpha and TCRbeta cDNA libraries were built by 5'RACE with constant-segment primers, adding sample barcodes and unique molecular identifiers. Trizol reagent was used to extract RNA from every sample. The libraries were amplified in two PCR steps, and the second step added a second sample barcode and Illumina TruSeq adapters. The libraries were sequenced on an Illumina NovaSeq using 2 x 150 bp paired-end reads. Turning to the authors' computational methods: With migec v1.2.7, reads were demultiplexed and then collapsed into UMI-guided consensus sequences. With mixcr v2.1.11, UMI consensuses were aligned to TRA and TRB V and J templates and assembled into clonotypes. A clonotype was counted as expanded or contracted only if both edgeR and NoisET called the change significant, with noise models trained on biological replicates. For edgeR calls, the thresholds were a false discovery rate-adjusted p below 0.01 and a log2 fold-change of 1. PCA with hierarchical clustering of max-normalized trajectories of the 1000 most abundant clonotypes was used as exploratory dynamics analysis. Separately sequenced CD4+ and CD8+ repertoires were used to assign the CD4 or CD8 phenotype of responding clones. TCRdb reprocessed the public reads (quality trimming at Q25 with fastp, clone calling with MiXCR) and kept in-frame beta chains. Each record represents a unique CDR3 protein, reported with the most common genes and DNA among its rows. The V and J calls shown here were made by TCRdb, not taken from the authors' results. The table for this sample lists some 200,000 distinct CDR3 sequences; about 20% of them were counted only once. The ten top clones hold approximately 22% of the sample.

Ficoll-Paque density gradient centrifugation was the method used to isolate PBMCs. On the study overall, not on this receptor specifically: The second-wave clones that peaked on day 37 were not confirmed to be SARS-CoV-2 specific. Contracting CD4+ clones were located mainly in the CM and EM memory subsets, whereas CD8+ clones were found to be enriched in EMRA. Some responding clones were detected in pre-infection memory, which suggested that pre-existing cross-reactive memory T cells had joined the SARS-CoV-2 response. The study included only a couple of mild cases, and larger cohorts that include severe cases with pre-infection samples were judged to be necessary. Clones contracting from day 15 to 85 had balanced CD4/CD8 phenotypes, while a second wave expanding from day 15 to 37 was biased towards CD4+.

V has 8 bases trimmed and J has 16 bases trimmed; junction bases matching no gene number 16. The germline V gene encodes CDR1 MNHEY and CDR2 SMNVEV (reference sequence). Taken from cysteine to phenylalanine, the CDR3 has 14 residues. Kept here is only the CDR3 DNA, which spans 42 bases and is read in frame from base 1. This clonotype has just a few counts. Its recognized antigen is unknown. No much larger clone is present one base from it, and per-base qualities are unavailable. Sequencing was performed on PBMCs or a T cell subset sorted from them (not recorded which). This TCR was recovered from an adult woman who had mild COVID-19 (a few samples of this study predate the infection). The sample titles of this study are shuffled in the database, so cell type and time point are left out; the donor was told from shared clones. Recombination connected TRBV27 to TRBJ1-6, with 8 bases aligning to TRBD1. The DNA is TGTGCCAGCCGCCCCGGACAGGGCCCTCACCCACTCCACTTT. Its amino acids are CASRPGQGPHPLHF.